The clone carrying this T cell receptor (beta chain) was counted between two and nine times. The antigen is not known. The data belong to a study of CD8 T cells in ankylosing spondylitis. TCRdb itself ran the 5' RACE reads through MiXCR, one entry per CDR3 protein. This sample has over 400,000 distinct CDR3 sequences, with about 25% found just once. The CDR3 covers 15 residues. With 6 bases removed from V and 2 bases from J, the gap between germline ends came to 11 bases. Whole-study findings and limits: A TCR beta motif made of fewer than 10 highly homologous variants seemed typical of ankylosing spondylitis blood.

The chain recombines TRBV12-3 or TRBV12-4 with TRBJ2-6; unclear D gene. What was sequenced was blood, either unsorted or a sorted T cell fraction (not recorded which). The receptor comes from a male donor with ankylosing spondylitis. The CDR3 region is CASSSPAPGANVLTF. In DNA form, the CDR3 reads TGTGCCAGCAGCTCCCCGGCCCCTGGGGCCAACGTCCTGACTTTC.